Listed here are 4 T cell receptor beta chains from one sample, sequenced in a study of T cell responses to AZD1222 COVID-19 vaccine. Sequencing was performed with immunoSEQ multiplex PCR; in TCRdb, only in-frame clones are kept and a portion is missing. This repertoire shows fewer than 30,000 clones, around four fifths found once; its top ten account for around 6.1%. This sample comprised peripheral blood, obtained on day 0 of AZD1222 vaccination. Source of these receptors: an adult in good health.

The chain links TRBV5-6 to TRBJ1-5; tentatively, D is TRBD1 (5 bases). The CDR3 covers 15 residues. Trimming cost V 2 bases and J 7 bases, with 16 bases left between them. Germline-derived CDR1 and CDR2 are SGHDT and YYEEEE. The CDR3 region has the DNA TGTGCCAGCAGCTTTTTTCAGGGAACGGGCCAGCCCCAGCATTTT. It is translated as CASSFFQGTGQPQHF.

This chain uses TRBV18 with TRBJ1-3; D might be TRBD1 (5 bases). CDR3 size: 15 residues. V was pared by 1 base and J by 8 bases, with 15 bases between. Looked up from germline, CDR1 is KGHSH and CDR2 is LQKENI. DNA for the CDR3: TGTGCCAGCTCACCACTCCCGGGGCTGGTAGACACCATATATTTT. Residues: CASSPLPGLVDTIYF.

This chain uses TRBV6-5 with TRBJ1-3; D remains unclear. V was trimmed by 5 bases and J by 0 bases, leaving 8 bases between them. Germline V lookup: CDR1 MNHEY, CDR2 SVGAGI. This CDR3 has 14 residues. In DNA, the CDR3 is TGTGCCAGCAGTCCCGGGAGCTCTGGAAACACCATATATTTT. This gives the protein CASSPGSSGNTIYF.

CDR3 in DNA: TGTGCCAGCAGCCGGACTAGTGGCGAGCAGTACTTC. Residues: CASSRTSGEQYF. This chain connects TRBV27 to TRBJ2-7; 7 bases are shared with TRBD2. Trimming took 6 bases from V and 6 from J; bases not matched to a gene: 5. CDR1 and CDR2 from the germline V gene are MNHEY and SMNVEV (reference sequence). This CDR3 region has 12 residues.